This T cell receptor (beta chain) was found in a study of T cell changes during pregnancy in multiple sclerosis. Assay: immunoSEQ multiplex PCR; the TCRdb copy retains only in-frame clones and omits some. The sample records around 95,000 clones, around 92% being singletons. CDR3 size: 15 residues. CDR1 and CDR2 from the germline V gene are GTSNPN and SVGIG (reference sequence). The V end lost 0 bases, the J end lost 0 bases, and 9 bases lay between the germline ends. The gene calls are TRBV30 and TRBJ1-5; a possible D gene is TRBD1 (6 bases). Sequencing was performed on peripheral blood, taken after pregnancy. The sequence was collected from a female donor in good health, enrolled as a control in a pregnancy study. In DNA form, the CDR3 reads TGTGCCTGGAGTGTGGGGACAACTAGCAATCAGCCCCAGCATTTT. It is translated as CAWSVGTTSNQPQHF.